This record looks at one T cell receptor (beta chain) sequence and its context. This CDR3 has 15 residues. V gave up 6 bases and J gave up 5 bases, with 18 bases separating them. CDR1 ENHRY and CDR2 SYGVKD come from the germline V gene. The source of the sample is a study of shared T cell receptors in the human thymus. Measured with immunoSEQ multiplex PCR; TCRdb has only the in-frame clones, and not every one. The data show about 660,000 clones, with around 87% seen just once and about 0.01% held by the top ten. This sample also appeared in a second study, on human thymus T cells. From that paper: It was from resections taken during corrective heart surgery that the thymus tissue came. Thymic TCR repertoires of unrelated people reportedly overlapped highly.

This TCR was sampled from a boy under two years old with a congenital heart defect. Specimen: thymocytes. The rearrangement links TRBV10-3 to TRBJ2-3, with a possible D match to TRBD2 (6 bases). As DNA, the CDR3 is TGTGCCATCAGGGCTAGCTACGGGAGAGGAGATACGCAGTATTTT. Encoded protein: CAIRASYGRGDTQYF.